The 6 T cell receptor beta chains in this list originate from one sample, sequenced in a study of blood T cell repertoires in COVID-19 (TCRdb year 2020). Library preparation employed the immunoSEQ multiplex PCR assay. Imported from immuneACCESS, the table was reduced by TCRdb to in-frame sequences with V and J called. These copies leave out some clones; in studies compared against another copy, an unresolved V gene accounts for under half, and the cause of the remainder is not known. This sample holds about 200,000 clones; 80% to 95% were observed only once. The ten largest clones add up to 0.75% to 1% of the sample. The sample consisted of peripheral blood. The receptors shown here come from a man in his sixties with COVID-19, enrolled during active disease.

V and J are TRBV6-1 and TRBJ2-1; D gene ambiguous. The V gene's germline CDR1 is MNHNS and CDR2 SASEGT. The CDR3 sequence is 15 residues long. The V gene lost 3 bases and the J gene lost 2 bases, with 11 bases spanning the gap. In DNA form, the CDR3 reads TGTGCCAGCAGTGACAGGCCCTCCACCTACAATGAGCAGTTCTTC. Translating it yields CASSDRPSTYNEQFF.

The genes are TRBV15 and TRBJ2-4; possibly TRBD1 for D (6 bases). There are 12 residues in the CDR3. V was cut by 5 bases and J by 4 bases, with 6 bases left in between. Germline loops: CDR1 LNHNV, CDR2 YYDKDF (reference sequence). The CDR3 DNA is TGTGCCACCAGCGGACAGAAAAACATTCAGTACTTC. It yields the protein CATSGQKNIQYF. The full variable domain, in which reference TRBV15 and TRBJ2-4 provide the parts outside the CDR3, is DAMVIQNPRYQVTQFGKPVTLSCSQTLNHNVMYWYQQKSSQAPKLLFHYYDKDFNNEADTPDNFQSRRPNTSFCFLDIRSPGLGDTAMYLCATSGQKNIQYFGAGTRLSVL.

The J gene is TRBJ1-6, the V gene TRBV27; TRBD1 matches 8 bases. Germline V gene sequence: CDR1 MNHEY, CDR2 SMNVEV (reference sequence). CDR3 length equals 19 residues. With 2 bases clipped from V and 10 bases from J, the junction kept 19 bases outside the gene matches. CDR3: CASSLQGALSDSLNSPLHF. Here the CDR3 DNA reads TGTGCCAGCAGTTTACAGGGGGCGTTGAGCGATTCCCTAAACTCACCCCTCCACTTT.

The chain recombines TRBV7-2 with TRBJ2-1; possibly TRBD2 for D (6 bases). The CDR3 length is 17 residues. V lost 2 bases, J lost 5 bases, and 19 bases lay in between. Germline assignment: CDR1 SGHTA and CDR2 FQGNSA. CDR3 bases: TGTGCCAGCAGCTTATCGCGGGGCCAAGGTAGGAACAATGAGCAGTTCTTC. Translated: CASSLSRGQGRNNEQFF. The full variable domain, completed using reference TRBV7-2 and TRBJ2-1, is GAGVSQSPSNKVTEKGKDVELRCDPISGHTALYWYRQSLGQGLEFLIYFQGNSAPDKSGLPSDRFSAERTGGSVSTLTIQRTQQEDSAVYLCASSLSRGQGRNNEQFFGPGTRLTVL.

The rearrangement links TRBV19 to TRBJ1-5, with no clear D. The V end was cut by 4 bases, the J end by 4 bases, with 5 bases between. The CDR3 sequence is 12 residues long. Germline-derived CDR1 and CDR2 are LNHDA and SQIVND (reference sequence). The CDR3, as DNA: TGTGCCAGTAGTAAAATAAATCAGCCCCAGCATTTT. Its protein product is CASSKINQPQHF.

This clone was observed once. J is TRBJ1-2 and V is TRBV6-5, with 9 bases aligning to TRBD1. Germline CDR1 reads MNHEY; CDR2 reads SVGAGI. The junction had 7 bases not matched to a gene; V was cut back by 5 bases and J by 6 bases. The CDR3 has 14 amino acids. The CDR3 DNA sequence: TGTGCCAGCAGTAACAGGGGGCAATCGGATGGCTACACCTTC. This encodes CASSNRGQSDGYTF.